The clone carrying this TCR beta chain was observed many times. The target antigen is unknown. Template switching, a step in the protocol, added a universal primer site, and cDNA carried unique molecular identifiers. In TCRdb, the 5' RACE reads were re-called with MiXCR into one record per CDR3 protein. The sample lists about 690,000 distinct CDR3 sequences, roughly 6.2% occurring once. These data belong to a study of identical twins. Study conclusions and caveats: Clonotypes of the beta chain that were abundant in cord blood carried fewer insertions (memory repertoires showed none).

Input material: naive T cells sorted from blood. The clonotype originates from a man aged 18 to 30 in good health.

The CDR3 nucleotides read TGTGCCAGCACCCTTAGCGGGACGACCTACGAGCAGTACTTC. Protein product: CASTLSGTTYEQYF. The chain couples TRBV12-3 or TRBV12-4 to TRBJ2-7, with 8 bases fitting TRBD2. V shed 7 bases, J shed 2 bases, and the junction held 7 bases outside the gene matches. The CDR3 is 14 residues long.